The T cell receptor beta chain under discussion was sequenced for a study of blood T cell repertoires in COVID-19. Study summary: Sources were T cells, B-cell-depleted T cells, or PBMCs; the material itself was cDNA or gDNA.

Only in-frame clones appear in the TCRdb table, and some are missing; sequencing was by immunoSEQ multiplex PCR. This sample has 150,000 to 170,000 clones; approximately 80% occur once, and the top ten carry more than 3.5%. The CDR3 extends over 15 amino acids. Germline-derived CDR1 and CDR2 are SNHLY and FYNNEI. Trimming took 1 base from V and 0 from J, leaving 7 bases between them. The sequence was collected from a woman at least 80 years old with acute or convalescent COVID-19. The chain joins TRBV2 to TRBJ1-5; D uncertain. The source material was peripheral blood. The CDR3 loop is CASSEDGLSNQPQHF. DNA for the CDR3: TGTGCCAGCAGTGAAGACGGACTTAGCAATCAGCCCCAGCATTTT.